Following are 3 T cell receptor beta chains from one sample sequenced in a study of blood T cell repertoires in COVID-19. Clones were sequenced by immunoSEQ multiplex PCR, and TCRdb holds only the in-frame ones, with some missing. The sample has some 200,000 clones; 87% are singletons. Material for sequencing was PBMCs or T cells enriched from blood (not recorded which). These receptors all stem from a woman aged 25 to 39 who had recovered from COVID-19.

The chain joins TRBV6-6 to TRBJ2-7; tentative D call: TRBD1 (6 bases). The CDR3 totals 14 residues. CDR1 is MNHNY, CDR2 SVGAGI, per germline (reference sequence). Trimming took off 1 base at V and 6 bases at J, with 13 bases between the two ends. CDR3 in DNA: TGTGCCAGCAGTTACTTAGGGGCAGGGGCCGAGCAGTACTTC. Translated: CASSYLGAGAEQYF.

The CDR3 nucleotides are TGCGCCAGCAGCCTTTCTAGCGGGGGTTCCGAGCAGTTCTTC. This sequence encodes CASSLSSGGSEQFF. The genes are TRBV5-1 and TRBJ2-1; 10 bases agree with TRBD2. This CDR3 is built from 14 residues. Per germline, CDR1 SGHRS and CDR2 YFSETQ. The V gene end was trimmed by 4 bases and the J gene end by 10 bases; junction bases not matched to a gene: 8.

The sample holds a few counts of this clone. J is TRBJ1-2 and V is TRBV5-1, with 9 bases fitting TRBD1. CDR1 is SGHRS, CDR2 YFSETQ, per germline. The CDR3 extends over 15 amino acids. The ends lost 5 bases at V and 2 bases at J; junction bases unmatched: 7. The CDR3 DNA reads TGCGCCAGCAGTCTGATCGGACAGGGGAACTATGGCTACACCTTC. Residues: CASSLIGQGNYGYTF.